The 9 T cell receptor beta chains below all came from one sample that was sequenced in a study of blood T cell repertoires in COVID-19. TCRdb's copy holds only in-frame clones and misses some; the assay was immunoSEQ multiplex PCR. The sample yields 200,000 to 250,000 clones, approximately 90% seen once. Specimen: PBMCs or T cells enriched from blood (not recorded which). These receptors were collected from a man aged 50-60 years who had been exposed to COVID-19.

The rearrangement joins TRBV3-1 (or the pseudogene TRBV3-2) to TRBJ2-3; D is ambiguous. The V end was cut by 4 bases, the J end by 2 bases, with 7 bases between. The CDR3 is 13 amino acids. CDR1 and CDR2 (germline): LGHDT, YNNKEL (reference sequence). CDR3 DNA sequence: TGTGCCAGCAGCCTTATAAACACAGATACGCAGTATTTT. Protein sequence: CASSLINTDTQYF.

This CDR3 is CASSPPVALPSYNEQFF. Written as DNA, the CDR3 is TGTGCCAGCAGCCCCCCGGTCGCACTCCCATCCTACAATGAGCAGTTCTTC. The rearrangement uses TRBV7-9 and TRBJ2-1; D ambiguous. Per the germline V gene, CDR1 is SEHNR and CDR2 is FQNEAQ (reference sequence). The CDR3 spans 17 residues. V lost 5 bases and J lost 1, with 18 bases in between. Based on the CDR3 plus reference TRBV7-9 and TRBJ2-1, the full variable domain is DTGVSQNPRHKITKRGQNVTFRCDPISEHNRLYWYRQTLGQGPEFLTYFQNEAQLEKSRLLSDRFSAERPKGSFSTLEIQRTEQGDSAMYLCASSPPVALPSYNEQFFGPGTRLTVL.

The rearrangement joins TRBV2 to TRBJ1-1, with D unclear. Germline V lookup: CDR1 SNHLY, CDR2 FYNNEI. CDR3 length: 13 residues. V lost 2 bases, J lost 3 bases, and 7 bases lay in between. The CDR3 sequence is CASSELEDTEAFF. CDR3 bases: TGTGCCAGCAGTGAACTCGAGGACACTGAAGCTTTCTTT.

The rearrangement uses TRBV19 and TRBJ2-5; 7 bases agree with TRBD2. The germline CDR1 and CDR2 sequences are LNHDA and SQIVND (reference sequence). V lost 7 bases to trimming and J lost 5 bases; unmatched junction nucleotides: 1. This CDR3 is 11 amino acids long. The CDR3 DNA is TGTGCCAGTACCGGGGGGGAGACCCAGTACTTC. It encodes CASTGGETQYF.

V is TRBV28 and J is TRBJ2-5; the D gene is possibly TRBD2 (6 bases). The CDR3 spans 14 residues. Germline V gives CDR1 MDHEN, CDR2 SYDVKM. Trimming pared 6 bases from V and 3 bases from J, leaving 14 bases between. DNA for the CDR3: TGTGCCAGCAGCAGACTAGTCGCCAAAGAGACCCAGTACTTC. Protein sequence: CASSRLVAKETQYF.

The chain links TRBV4-1 to TRBJ2-5; maybe TRBD1 (6 bases). The CDR3 is 14 residues long. Germline V gene sequence: CDR1 MGHRA, CDR2 YSYEKL. V lost 6 bases and J lost 0, with 11 bases in between. CDR3 residues: CASSHQGYQETQYF. CDR3 coding DNA: TGCGCCAGCAGTCACCAGGGGTACCAAGAGACCCAGTACTTC.

V gene TRBV5-1 combines with J gene TRBJ2-5, with 13 bases that match TRBD2. The CDR3 sequence is 15 residues long. V shed 4 bases, J shed 4 bases, and the junction held 4 bases outside the gene matches. Germline V lookup: CDR1 SGHRS, CDR2 YFSETQ. The CDR3 bases are TGCGCCAGCAGCCTGGGACTAGCGGGGTCAGAGACCCAGTACTTC. This sequence encodes CASSLGLAGSETQYF.

The chain recombines TRBV5-1 with TRBJ1-1; unclear D gene. The CDR3 spans 15 residues. Germline CDR1 and CDR2: SGHRS and YFSETQ. V was trimmed by 0 bases and J by 1 base, leaving 10 bases between them. Written as DNA, the CDR3 is TGCGCCAGCAGCTTGGCCCGCGGAGGGAACACTGAAGCTTTCTTT. Its protein product is CASSLARGGNTEAFF. Full variable domain (rest looked up from reference TRBV5-1 and TRBJ1-1): KAGVTQTPRYLIKTRGQQVTLSCSPISGHRSVSWYQQTPGQGLQFLFEYFSETQRNKGNFPGRFSGRQFSNSRSEMNVSTLELGDSALYLCASSLARGGNTEAFFGQGTRLTVV.

The chain recombines TRBV3-1 (or the pseudogene TRBV3-2) with TRBJ1-6, with D unresolved. The CDR3 has 17 residues. Trimming pared 1 base from V and 4 bases from J, leaving 14 bases between. Germline V CDR1 and CDR2: LGHDT, YNNKEL (reference sequence). CDR3 sequence reads: CASSQVLESFYNSPLHF. The CDR3 DNA reads TGTGCCAGCAGCCAAGTGCTGGAGTCCTTTTATAATTCACCCCTCCACTTT.